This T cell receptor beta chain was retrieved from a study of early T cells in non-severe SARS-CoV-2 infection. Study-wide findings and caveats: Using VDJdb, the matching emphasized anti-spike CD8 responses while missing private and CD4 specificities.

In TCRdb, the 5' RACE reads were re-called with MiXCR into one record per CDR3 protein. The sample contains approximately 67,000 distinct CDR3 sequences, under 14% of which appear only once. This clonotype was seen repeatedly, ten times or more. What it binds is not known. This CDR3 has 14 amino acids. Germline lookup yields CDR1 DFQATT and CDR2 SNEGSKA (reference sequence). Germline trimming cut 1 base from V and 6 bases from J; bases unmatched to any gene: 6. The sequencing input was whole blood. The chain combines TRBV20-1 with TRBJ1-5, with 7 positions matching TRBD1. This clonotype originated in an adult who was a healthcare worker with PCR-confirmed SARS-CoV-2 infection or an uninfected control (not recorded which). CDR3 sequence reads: CSARGTGGSQPQHF. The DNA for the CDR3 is TGCAGTGCTAGAGGGACAGGAGGAAGTCAGCCCCAGCATTTT.